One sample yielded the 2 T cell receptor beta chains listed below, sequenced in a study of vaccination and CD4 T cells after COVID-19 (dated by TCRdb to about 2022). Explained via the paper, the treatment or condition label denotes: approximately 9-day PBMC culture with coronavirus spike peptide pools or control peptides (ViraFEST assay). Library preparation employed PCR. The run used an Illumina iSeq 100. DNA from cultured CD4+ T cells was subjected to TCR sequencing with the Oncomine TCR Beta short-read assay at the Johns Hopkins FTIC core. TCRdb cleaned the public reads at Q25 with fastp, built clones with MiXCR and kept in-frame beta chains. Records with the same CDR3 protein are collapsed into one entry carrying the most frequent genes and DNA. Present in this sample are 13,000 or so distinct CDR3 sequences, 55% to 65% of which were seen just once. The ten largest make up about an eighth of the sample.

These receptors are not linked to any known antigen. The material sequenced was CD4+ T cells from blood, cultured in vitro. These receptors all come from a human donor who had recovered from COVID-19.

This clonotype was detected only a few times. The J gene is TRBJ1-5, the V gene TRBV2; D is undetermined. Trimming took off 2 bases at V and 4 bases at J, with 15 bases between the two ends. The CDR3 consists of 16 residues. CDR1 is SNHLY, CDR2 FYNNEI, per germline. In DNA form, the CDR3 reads TGTGCCAGCAGTGAACGCGCGACATATGGGAATCAGCCCCAGCATTTT. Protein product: CASSERATYGNQPQHF.

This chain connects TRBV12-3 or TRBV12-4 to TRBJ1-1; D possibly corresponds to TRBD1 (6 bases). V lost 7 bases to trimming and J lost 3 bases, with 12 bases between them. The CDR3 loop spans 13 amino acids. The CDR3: CASNNGQYTEAFF. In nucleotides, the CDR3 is TGTGCCAGCAACAACGGACAGTACACTGAAGCTTTCTTT.